These T cell receptor beta chains were read from a single sample in a study of cytomegalovirus exposure and HLA in healthy donors. The data were produced by immunoSEQ multiplex PCR, yet TCRdb's version contains in-frame clones alone and is incomplete. Of about 74,000 clones listed, approximately 94% are singletons. Material: PBMCs. The source of these receptors is a woman under 30 in good health and CMV-seropositive. The CDR3 runs from the conserved cysteine through the conserved F or W. D genes are given only for firm matches. Some rows mark clone size as missing; the rest say once, few, many or name a class of expanded clone.

D	V	size	J	DNA	CDR3
.	TRBV21-1	.	TRBJ2-3	TGTGCCAGCAGCAACGCAGGGCGTCCGGGCACAGATACGCAGTATTTT	CASSNAGRPGTDTQYF
TRBD2	TRBV4-2	.	TRBJ2-1	TGTGCCAGCAGCCAATCCTCTAGCGGGGGGGCGGGGAATGAGCAGTTCTTC	CASSQSSSGGAGNEQFF
TRBD1	TRBV6-1	.	TRBJ2-2	TGTGCCAGCAGCGAGACAGGGGGCGCCTCCGGGGAGCTGTTTTTT	CASSETGGASGELFF
.	TRBV27	.	TRBJ1-2	TGTGCCAGCAGCCCGCCTAGGTCTAACTATGGCTACACCTTC	CASSPPRSNYGYTF
TRBD1	TRBV7-8	.	TRBJ2-1	TGTGCCAGCAGCTCCGGACAGGGGCTATCCTACAATGAGCAGTTCTTC	CASSSGQGLSYNEQFF
TRBD2	TRBV19	.	TRBJ2-1	TGTGCCAGTAGTAAGGGTCTGGCGGGGGGTATGGTGAATGAGCAGTTCTTC	CASSKGLAGGMVNEQFF
.	TRBV29-1	.	TRBJ2-3	TGCAGCGTTGAGGGCCCAGGGACCCCGGGGGGCACAGATACGCAGTATTTT	CSVEGPGTPGGTDTQYF
.	TRBV10-3	.	TRBJ1-1	TGTGCCATCAGTGAGTCTCCCCGGGGAGGATCTGAAGCTTTCTTT	CAISESPRGGSEAFF
TRBD2	TRBV5-4	.	TRBJ2-1	TGTGCCAGCAGCTCGGGGACTAGCGGAGGGTATGAGCAGTTCTTC	CASSSGTSGGYEQFF
.	TRBV7-3	.	TRBJ1-1	TGTGCCAGCAGCCCCCCGGGGGGCAGCGGCACTGAAGCTTTCTTT	CASSPPGGSGTEAFF
.	TRBV5-4	.	TRBJ2-1	TGTGCCAGCAGCACCGGGTCAGGGGAGCAGTTCTTC	CASSTGSGEQFF
.	TRBV18	.	TRBJ2-2	TGTGCCAGCTCACCCAGTCACCTGAACACCGGGGAGCTGTTTTTT	CASSPSHLNTGELFF
.	TRBV9	.	TRBJ2-7	TGTGCCAGCAGCGTAGGCGGGATGCCCTACGAGCAGTACTTC	CASSVGGMPYEQYF
TRBD1	TRBV7-2	.	TRBJ2-7	TGTGCCAGCACCCTGTCGGGACAGGCGGACTACGAGCAGTACTTC	CASTLSGQADYEQYF
.	TRBV6-5	.	TRBJ2-1	TGTGCCAGCAGCCGGACTGTTTACAATGAGCAGTTCTTC	CASSRTVYNEQFF
TRBD2	TRBV5-4	.	TRBJ2-7	TGTGCCAGCAGCCCCCGCGGGGGGACCTACGAGCAGTACTTC	CASSPRGGTYEQYF
.	TRBV5-1	.	TRBJ2-4	TGCGCCAGCAGCACGAGACAGGGGAGGGAAAACATTCAGTACTTC	CASSTRQGRENIQYF
.	TRBV30	.	TRBJ2-1	TGTGCCTGGAGCAGGGGCCTAGGGTTCGATGAGCAGTTCTTC	CAWSRGLGFDEQFF
TRBD2	TRBV7-3	.	TRBJ2-1	TGTGCCAGCAGCCCATCTTTCGGGGGGGCGGGAGGGCCTGACAATGAGCAGTTCTTC	CASSPSFGGAGGPDNEQFF
TRBD2	TRBV13	.	TRBJ2-1	TGTGCCAGCAGCTTATACGGACTAGCGATGAATGAGCAGTTCTTC	CASSLYGLAMNEQFF
TRBD1	TRBV5-1	once	TRBJ1-1	TGCGCCAGCAGCTTACCCGGGACAGGGGGGTGGGACACTGAAGCTTTCTTT	CASSLPGTGGWDTEAFF
TRBD1	TRBV7-9	.	TRBJ2-1	TGTGCCAGCAGCTTAGCGTTAGGGGACAGCTACAATGAGCAGTTCTTC	CASSLALGDSYNEQFF
.	TRBV29-1	.	TRBJ2-3	TGCAGCGTTGAACTGGGGACAAGACATTATAGCCCCGGCACAGATACGCAGTATTTT	CSVELGTRHYSPGTDTQYF
.	TRBV30	.	TRBJ2-7	TGTGCCTGGACACAGGGTTACGAGCAGTACTTC	CAWTQGYEQYF
TRBD2	TRBV5-1	.	TRBJ2-7	TGCGCCAGCAGCTCCGACGGACTCAATCGTCGACTAGCCAAGGGAGGTTACGAGCAGTACTTC	CASSSDGLNRRLAKGGYEQYF
TRBD1	TRBV30	.	TRBJ1-3	TGTGCCTGGAGCTATTGGCGACAGGGGGCACCAGGAAACACCATATATTTT	CAWSYWRQGAPGNTIYF
TRBD1	TRBV30	.	TRBJ2-7	TGTGCCTGGAGAGACAGGGGCGAGCAGTACTTC	CAWRDRGEQYF
.	TRBV9	.	TRBJ2-2	TGTGCCAGCAGCGCGGACTCTCACACCGGGGAGCTGTTTTTT	CASSADSHTGELFF